This entry lists 14 T cell receptor beta chains sequenced from one sample in a study of CD8 T cells in ankylosing spondylitis. TCRdb itself ran the 5' RACE reads through MiXCR, one entry per CDR3 protein. The sample lists some 90,000 distinct CDR3 sequences, 25% to 35% occurring once. Sequencing used blood, either unsorted or a sorted T cell fraction (not recorded which). The source is a male donor with ankylosing spondylitis or in good health (not recorded which).

This clonotype was recorded a few times. The chain carries TRBV20-1 and TRBJ1-1; the D is unclear. CDR1 is DFQATT, CDR2 SNEGSKA, per germline (reference sequence). Trimming left V 3 bases short and J 1 base short, with 6 bases between. This CDR3 has 12 amino acids. The CDR3 region is CSARLGNTEAFF. As DNA, the CDR3 is TGCAGTGCTAGGTTGGGGAACACTGAAGCTTTCTTT.

This clonotype was detected only a few times. V gene TRBV7-9 combines with J gene TRBJ2-5; 7 positions match TRBD2. Germline assignment: CDR1 SEHNR and CDR2 FQNEAQ (reference sequence). The CDR3 covers 17 residues. The trim removed 5 bases at V and 3 bases at J, leaving 15 bases unmatched. This CDR3 is CASSTVILGGLEETQYF. The CDR3 nucleotides are TGTGCCAGCAGCACTGTTATCCTAGGAGGACTAGAAGAGACCCAGTACTTC.

A few counts support this clonotype. The chain combines TRBV7-2 with TRBJ1-1; D is unresolved. CDR1 SGHTA and CDR2 FQGNSA come from the germline V gene. The CDR3 length is 13 residues. V was trimmed by 4 bases and J by 5 bases, leaving 11 bases between them. The CDR3 region is CASSYLRSTEAFF. DNA of the CDR3: TGTGCCAGCAGCTACCTCCGGAGTACTGAAGCTTTCTTT.

This clonotype was recorded a few times. V gene TRBV10-2 combines with J gene TRBJ1-2; D gene ambiguous. Between the trimmed V and J ends, which lost 0 bases and 9 bases, there was a span of 11 bases. This CDR3 region has 13 residues. Germline V lookup: CDR1 WSHSY, CDR2 SAAADI. The CDR3 nucleotides read TGCGCCAGCAGTGAGTCGGTGGGTGGAAGCTACACCTTC. Its translation is CASSESVGGSYTF.

This clonotype has only a few counts. Given the absence of the conserved phenylalanine or tryptophan at the CDR3 end, a read error is likely. The limits of the CDR3 on the DNA are not certain, so only TCRdb's listed CDR3 is given. This sequence joins TRBV5-1 and TRBJ2-7; the D call TRBD2 from the table was never checked on the DNA. CDR1 is SGHRS and CDR2 is YFSETQ in the germline V gene. The CDR3 adds up to 10 amino acids, both ends counted. The CDR3 sequence: CASSLDSRRL.

This sequence joins TRBV7-8 and TRBJ2-2, with 7 positions matching TRBD1. This CDR3 contains 16 residues. Losses at the gene ends were 4 bases for V and 4 bases for J; bases not matched to a gene: 9. The germline V gene encodes CDR1 SGHVS and CDR2 FQNEAQ. The DNA of the CDR3 is TGTGCCAGCAGCTATCGCCGGGACAGCCGCACCGGGGAGCTGTTTTTT. Protein: CASSYRRDSRTGELFF.

This clonotype was recorded only once. The chain carries TRBV20-1 and TRBJ2-5; D ambiguous. Germline CDR1 and CDR2: DFQATT and SNEGSKA (reference sequence). Trimming cost V 0 bases and J 1 base, with 9 bases left between them. This CDR3 is 14 amino acids long. For the CDR3, the DNA is TGCAGTGCTAGAGATCGGGCAGCCCAAGAGACCCAGTACTTC. Residues: CSARDRAAQETQYF.

The sample holds many counts of this clonotype. The rearrangement joins TRBV7-9 to TRBJ2-5; D unresolved. CDR1 and CDR2 from the germline V gene are SEHNR and FQNEAQ (reference sequence). Trimming left V 5 bases short and J 5 bases short, with 15 bases between. This CDR3 region has 14 residues. CDR3: CASSRGDAGETQYF. In DNA form, the CDR3 reads TGTGCCAGCAGCAGAGGCGACGCTGGGGAGACCCAGTACTTC.

The chain joins TRBV11-1 to TRBJ1-1, with D unclear. Trimming took off 8 bases at V and 1 base at J, with 26 bases between the two ends. The CDR3 spans 18 residues. CDR1 SGHAT and CDR2 FQDESV come from the germline V gene (reference sequence). The CDR3 nucleotides are TGTGCCAGCGCCCTTCCCCCCGTGGAGAGCCGTGGGAACACTGAAGCTTTCTTT. It is translated as CASALPPVESRGNTEAFF.

The V call is TRBV5-5, the J call TRBJ1-4, with no clear D. The CDR3 is 14 residues long. V shed 1 base and J shed 7 bases, with 11 bases lying between them. CDR1 is SGHKS and CDR2 is YYEKEE in the germline V gene (reference sequence). The CDR3 DNA reads as TGTGCCAGCAGCTTGTACGAGGCAGCTGAAAAACTGTTTTTT. It is translated as CASSLYEAAEKLFF. The entire variable domain, with the rest obtained from reference TRBV5-5 and TRBJ1-4, is as follows: DAGVTQSPTHLIKTRGQQVTLRCSPISGHKSVSWYQQVLGQGPQFIFQYYEKEERGRGNFPDRFSARQFPNYSSELNVNALLLGDSALYLCASSLYEAAEKLFFGSGTQLSVL.

V is TRBV5-6 and J is TRBJ2-1; TRBD2 agrees at 11 bases. Trimming took 2 bases from V and 9 from J; bases not matched to a gene: 4. This CDR3 region has 14 residues. The V gene's germline CDR1 is SGHDT and CDR2 YYEEEE. Written as DNA, the CDR3 is TGTGCCAGCAGCTTACTAGCGGGAGTTGGTGAGCAGTTCTTC. This codes for CASSLLAGVGEQFF. The whole variable domain, remainder taken from reference TRBV5-6 and TRBJ2-1, is DAGVTQSPTHLIKTRGQQVTLRCSPKSGHDTVSWYQQALGQGPQFIFQYYEEEERQRGNFPDRFSGHQFPNYSSELNVNALLLGDSALYLCASSLLAGVGEQFFGPGTRLTVL.

This clonotype was counted many times. The rearrangement links TRBV20-1 to TRBJ2-1; possible D gene TRBD1, 6 bases. V lost 5 bases and J 0 bases, leaving 14 bases between the germline ends. From germline, CDR1 is DFQATT and CDR2 SNEGSKA (reference sequence). The CDR3 has 15 residues. In DNA, the CDR3 is TGCAGTGCTGAGGGGGTAAAAAGCTCCTACAATGAGCAGTTCTTC. The encoded protein is CSAEGVKSSYNEQFF.

The V call is TRBV7-3, the J call TRBJ2-2; D unresolved. The V end lost 4 bases, the J end lost 7 bases, and 13 bases lay between the germline ends. From germline, CDR1 is SGHTA and CDR2 FQGTGA. The CDR3 length is 14 residues. CDR3 in DNA: TGTGCCAGCAGCTCCCTTCCGGTAGACGGGGAGCTGTTTTTT. This sequence encodes CASSSLPVDGELFF.

The table lists this clonotype with a few counts. The chain combines TRBV7-2 with TRBJ2-2; D is ambiguous. The CDR3 has 15 residues. Germline V gene lookup returns CDR1 SGHTA and CDR2 FQGNSA. Trimming cost V 1 base and J 6 bases, with 12 bases left between them. As DNA, the CDR3 is TGTGCCAGCAGCTTAGAAACAGCAGGAGCCGGGGAGCTGTTTTTT. Its translation: CASSLETAGAGELFF.